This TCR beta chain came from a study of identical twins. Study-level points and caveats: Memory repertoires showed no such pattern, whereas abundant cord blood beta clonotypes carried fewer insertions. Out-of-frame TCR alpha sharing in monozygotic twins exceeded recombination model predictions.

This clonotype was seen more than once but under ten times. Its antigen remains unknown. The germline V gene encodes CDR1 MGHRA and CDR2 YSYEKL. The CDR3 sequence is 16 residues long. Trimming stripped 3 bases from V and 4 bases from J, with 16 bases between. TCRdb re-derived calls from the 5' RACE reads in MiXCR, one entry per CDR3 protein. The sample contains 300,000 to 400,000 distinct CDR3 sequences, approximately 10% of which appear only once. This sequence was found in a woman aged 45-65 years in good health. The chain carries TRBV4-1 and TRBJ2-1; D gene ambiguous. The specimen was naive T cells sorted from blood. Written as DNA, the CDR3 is TGCGCCAGCAGCCACTCAACGTCGAGGCCTTACAATGAGCAGTTCTTC. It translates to CASSHSTSRPYNEQFF.